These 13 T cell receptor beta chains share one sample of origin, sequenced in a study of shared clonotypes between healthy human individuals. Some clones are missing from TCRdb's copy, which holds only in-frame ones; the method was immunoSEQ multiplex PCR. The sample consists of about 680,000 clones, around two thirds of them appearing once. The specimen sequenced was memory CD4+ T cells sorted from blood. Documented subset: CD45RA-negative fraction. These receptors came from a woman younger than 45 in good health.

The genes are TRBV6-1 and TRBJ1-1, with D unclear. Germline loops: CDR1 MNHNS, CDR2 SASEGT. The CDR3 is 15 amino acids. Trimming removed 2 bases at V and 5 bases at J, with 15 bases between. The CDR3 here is CASSEFWGTGTEAFF. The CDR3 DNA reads TGTGCCAGCAGTGAATTTTGGGGAACGGGGACTGAAGCTTTCTTT.

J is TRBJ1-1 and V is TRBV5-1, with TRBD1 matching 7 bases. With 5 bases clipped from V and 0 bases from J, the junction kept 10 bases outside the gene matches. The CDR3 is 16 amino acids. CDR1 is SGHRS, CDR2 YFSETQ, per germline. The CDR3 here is CASSRATGDMNTEAFF. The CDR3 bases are TGCGCCAGCAGTCGAGCTACAGGGGATATGAACACTGAAGCTTTCTTT.

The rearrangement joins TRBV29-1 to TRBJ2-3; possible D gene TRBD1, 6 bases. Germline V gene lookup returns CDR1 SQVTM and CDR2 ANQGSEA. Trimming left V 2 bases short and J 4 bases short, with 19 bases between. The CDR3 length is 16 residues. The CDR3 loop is CSVEMWGPPGADTQYF. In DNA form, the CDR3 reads TGCAGCGTTGAAATGTGGGGGCCTCCTGGCGCAGATACGCAGTATTTT.

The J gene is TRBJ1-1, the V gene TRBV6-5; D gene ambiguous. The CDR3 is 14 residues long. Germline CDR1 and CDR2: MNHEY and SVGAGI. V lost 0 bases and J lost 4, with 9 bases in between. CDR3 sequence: CASSYSSGPTEAFF. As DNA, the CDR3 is TGTGCCAGCAGTTACTCATCCGGGCCCACTGAAGCTTTCTTT.

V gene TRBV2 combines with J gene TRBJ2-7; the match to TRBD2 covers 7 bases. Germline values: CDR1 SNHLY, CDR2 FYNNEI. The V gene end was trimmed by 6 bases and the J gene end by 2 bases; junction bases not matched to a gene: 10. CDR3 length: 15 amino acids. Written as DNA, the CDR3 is TGTGCCAGCAGCCAGGCACTAGCGACAACCTACGAGCAGTACTTC. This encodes CASSQALATTYEQYF. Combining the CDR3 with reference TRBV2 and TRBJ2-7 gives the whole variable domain EPEVTQTPSHQVTQMGQEVILRCVPISNHLYFYWYRQILGQKVEFLVSFYNNEISEKSEIFDDQFSVERPDGSNFTLKIRSTKLEDSAMYFCASSQALATTYEQYFGPGTRLTVT.

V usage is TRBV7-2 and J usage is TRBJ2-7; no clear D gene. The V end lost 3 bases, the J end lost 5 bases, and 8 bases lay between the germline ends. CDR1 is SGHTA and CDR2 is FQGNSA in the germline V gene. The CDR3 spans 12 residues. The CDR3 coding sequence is TGTGCCAGCAGCTTTCTCTTCCACGAGCAGTACTTC. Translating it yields CASSFLFHEQYF.

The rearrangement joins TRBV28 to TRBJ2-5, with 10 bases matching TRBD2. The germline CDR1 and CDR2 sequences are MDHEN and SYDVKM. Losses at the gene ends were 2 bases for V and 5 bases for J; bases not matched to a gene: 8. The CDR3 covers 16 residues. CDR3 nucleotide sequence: TGTGCCAGCAGTTTAAGCGTAGCGGGAGGTCGGGAGACCCAGTACTTC. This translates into CASSLSVAGGRETQYF. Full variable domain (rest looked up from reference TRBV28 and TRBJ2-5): DVKVTQSSRYLVKRTGEKVFLECVQDMDHENMFWYRQDPGLGLRLIYFSYDVKMKEKGDIPEGYSVSREKKERFSLILESASTNQTSMYLCASSLSVAGGRETQYFGPGTRLLVL.

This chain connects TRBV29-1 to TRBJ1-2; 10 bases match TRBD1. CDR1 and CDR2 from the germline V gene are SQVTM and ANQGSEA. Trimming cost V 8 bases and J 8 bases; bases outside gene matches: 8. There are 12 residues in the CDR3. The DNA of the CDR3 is TGCAGCTCCCGGGACAGGGGAAGAGGCTACACCTTC. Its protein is CSSRDRGRGYTF.

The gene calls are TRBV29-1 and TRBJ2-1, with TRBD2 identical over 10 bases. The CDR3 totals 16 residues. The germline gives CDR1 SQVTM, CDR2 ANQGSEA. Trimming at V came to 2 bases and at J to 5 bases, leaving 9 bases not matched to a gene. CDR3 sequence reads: CSVEPGSGREDNEQFF. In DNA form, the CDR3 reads TGCAGCGTTGAACCTGGAAGCGGGAGGGAGGACAATGAGCAGTTCTTC.

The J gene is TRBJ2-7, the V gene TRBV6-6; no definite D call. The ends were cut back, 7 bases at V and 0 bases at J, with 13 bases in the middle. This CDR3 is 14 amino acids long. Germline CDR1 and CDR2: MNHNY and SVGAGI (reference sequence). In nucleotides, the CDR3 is TGTGCCAGCAAAGACCTGGCAGACTCCTACGAGCAGTACTTC. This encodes CASKDLADSYEQYF.

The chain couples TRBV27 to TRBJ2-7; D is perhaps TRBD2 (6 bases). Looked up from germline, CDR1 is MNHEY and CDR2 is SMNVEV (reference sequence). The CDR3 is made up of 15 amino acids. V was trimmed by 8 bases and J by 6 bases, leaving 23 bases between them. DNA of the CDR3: TGTGCCAGCGCCAGAACCGGGACGGGAGAGTCCGAGCAGTACTTC. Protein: CASARTGTGESEQYF.

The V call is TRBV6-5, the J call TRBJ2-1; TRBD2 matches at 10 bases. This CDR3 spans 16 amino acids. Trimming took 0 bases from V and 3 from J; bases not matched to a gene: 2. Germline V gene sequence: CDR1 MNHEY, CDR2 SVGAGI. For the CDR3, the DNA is TGTGCCAGCAGTTACTCGGGACTAGCGAGCTACAATGAGCAGTTCTTC. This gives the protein CASSYSGLASYNEQFF.

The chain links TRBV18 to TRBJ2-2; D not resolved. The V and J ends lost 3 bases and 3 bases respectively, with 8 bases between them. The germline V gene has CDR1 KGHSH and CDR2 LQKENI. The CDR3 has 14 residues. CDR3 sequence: CASSPTGDTGELFF. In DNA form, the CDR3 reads TGTGCCAGCTCACCGACGGGTGACACCGGGGAGCTGTTTTTT.